Below, 2 T cell receptor beta chains from the same sample are listed, as sequenced in a study of T cell responses to AZD1222 COVID-19 vaccine. Produced via immunoSEQ multiplex PCR; TCRdb's table is partial and in-frame only. The data hold some 140,000 clones, with roughly nine tenths observed a single time. Sequenced here: peripheral blood, sampled 28 days after the second AZD1222 dose. Source of these receptors: an adult who received the AZD1222 COVID-19 vaccine.

The chain combines TRBV7-2 with TRBJ2-1; TRBD2 matches at 11 bases. The CDR3 is made up of 19 amino acids. Germline-derived CDR1 and CDR2 are SGHTA and FQGNSA. J was trimmed by 0 bases and V by 0 bases; bases with no gene match: 7. CDR3 nucleotide sequence: TGTGCCAGCAGCTTAGCTGCTAGCGGGGGGTCCGGCTCCTACAATGAGCAGTTCTTC. Residues: CASSLAASGGSGSYNEQFF.

The V and J genes are TRBV28 and TRBJ1-2, with 8 bases matching TRBD1. Germline CDR1 is MDHEN and CDR2 is SYDVKM. V shed 6 bases, J shed 5 bases, and the junction held 5 bases outside the gene matches. The CDR3 is 13 residues long. Here the CDR3 reads CASRPGQDYGYTF. In DNA, the CDR3 is TGTGCCAGCAGGCCGGGACAGGATTATGGCTACACCTTC.